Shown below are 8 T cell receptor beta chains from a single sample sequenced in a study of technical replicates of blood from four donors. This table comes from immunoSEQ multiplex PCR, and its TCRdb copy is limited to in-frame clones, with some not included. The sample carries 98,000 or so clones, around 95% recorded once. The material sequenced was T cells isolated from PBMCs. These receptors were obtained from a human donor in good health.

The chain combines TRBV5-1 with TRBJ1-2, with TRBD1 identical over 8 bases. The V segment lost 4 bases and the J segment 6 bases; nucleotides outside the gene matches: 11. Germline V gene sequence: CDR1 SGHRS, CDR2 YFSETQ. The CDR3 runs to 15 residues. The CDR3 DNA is TGCGCCAGCAGCCGAACGGGACAGGAAACCAATGGCTACACCTTC. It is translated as CASSRTGQETNGYTF.

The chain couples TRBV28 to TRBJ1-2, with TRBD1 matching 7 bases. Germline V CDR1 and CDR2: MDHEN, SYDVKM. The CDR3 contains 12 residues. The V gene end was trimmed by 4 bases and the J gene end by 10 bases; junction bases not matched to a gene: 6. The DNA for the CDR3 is TGTGCCAGCAGTTCCGGACAGGCCCCCTACACCTTC. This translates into CASSSGQAPYTF.

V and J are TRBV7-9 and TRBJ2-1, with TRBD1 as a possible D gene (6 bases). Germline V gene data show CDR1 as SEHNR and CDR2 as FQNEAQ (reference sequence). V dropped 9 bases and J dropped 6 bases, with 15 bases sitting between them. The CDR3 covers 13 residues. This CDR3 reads CASQTGWGNEQFF. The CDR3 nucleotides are TGTGCCAGTCAGACAGGCTGGGGCAATGAGCAGTTCTTC.

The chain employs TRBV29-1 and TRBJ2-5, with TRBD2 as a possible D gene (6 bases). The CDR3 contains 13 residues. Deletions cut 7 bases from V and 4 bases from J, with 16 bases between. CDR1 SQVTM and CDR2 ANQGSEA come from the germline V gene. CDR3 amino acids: CSAGSTGGETQYF. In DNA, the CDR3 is TGCAGCGCCGGTAGCACCGGGGGAGAGACCCAGTACTTC.

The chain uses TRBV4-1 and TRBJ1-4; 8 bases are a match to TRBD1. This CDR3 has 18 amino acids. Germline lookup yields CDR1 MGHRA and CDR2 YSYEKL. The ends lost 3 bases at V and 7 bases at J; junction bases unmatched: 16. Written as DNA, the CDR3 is TGCGCCAGCAGCCACCTCGCGGGACAGGTCGCTCAGGGTGAAAAACTGTTTTTT. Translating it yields CASSHLAGQVAQGEKLFF.

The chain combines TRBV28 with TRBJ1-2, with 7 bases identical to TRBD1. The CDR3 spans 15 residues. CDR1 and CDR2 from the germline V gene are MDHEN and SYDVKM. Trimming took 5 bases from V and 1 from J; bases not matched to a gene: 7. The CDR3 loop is CASSPGQKLNYGYTF. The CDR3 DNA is TGTGCCAGCAGTCCGGGACAGAAACTTAACTATGGCTACACCTTC.

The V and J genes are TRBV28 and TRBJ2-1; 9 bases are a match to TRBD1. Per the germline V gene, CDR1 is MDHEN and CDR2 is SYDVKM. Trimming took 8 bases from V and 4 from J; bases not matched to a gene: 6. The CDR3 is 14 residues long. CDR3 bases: TGTGCCAGCCAGGGACAGGGCGCATACAATGAGCAGTTCTTC. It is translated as CASQGQGAYNEQFF.

The CDR3 region is CASMTAMNTEAFF. CDR3 bases: TGTGCCAGTATGACAGCTATGAACACTGAAGCTTTCTTT. The chain has TRBV19 and TRBJ1-1; weak D call: TRBD1 (5 bases). Germline V gene data show CDR1 as LNHDA and CDR2 as SQIVND (reference sequence). Trimming stripped 7 bases from V and 0 bases from J, with 9 bases between. The CDR3 extends over 13 amino acids.